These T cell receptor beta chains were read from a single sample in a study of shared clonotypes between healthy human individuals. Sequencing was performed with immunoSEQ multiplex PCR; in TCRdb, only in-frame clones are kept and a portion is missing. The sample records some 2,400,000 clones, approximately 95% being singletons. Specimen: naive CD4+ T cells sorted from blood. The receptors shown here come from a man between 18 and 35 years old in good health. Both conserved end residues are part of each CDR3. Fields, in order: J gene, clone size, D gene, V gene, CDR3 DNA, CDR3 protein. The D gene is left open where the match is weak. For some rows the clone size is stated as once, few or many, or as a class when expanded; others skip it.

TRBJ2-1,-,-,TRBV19,TGTGCCAGTAGTATCTTGAGCGGGCAGGGGAACAATGAGCAGTTCTTC,CASSILSGQGNNEQFF
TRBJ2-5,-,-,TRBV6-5,TGTGCCAGCAGTTACTCGCCCTACTTAGAGACCCAGTACTTC,CASSYSPYLETQYF
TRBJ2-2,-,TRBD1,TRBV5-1,TGCGCCAGCAGCTTGGGTTTGACAGGGCCCGGGGAGCTGTTTTTT,CASSLGLTGPGELFF
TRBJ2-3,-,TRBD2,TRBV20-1,TGCAGTGCTATATGGCGGGAGGGCGCGTATTTT,CSAIWREGAYF
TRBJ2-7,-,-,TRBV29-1,TGCAGCGTTATGGACAATTTCTACGAGCAGTACTTC,CSVMDNFYEQYF
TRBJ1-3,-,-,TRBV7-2,TGTGCCAGCAGCCCCGGGGCAGCCAGAAACACCATATATTTT,CASSPGAARNTIYF
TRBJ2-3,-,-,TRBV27,TGTGCCAGCAGTTTACTGGGATATGGCACAGATACGCAGTATTTT,CASSLLGYGTDTQYF
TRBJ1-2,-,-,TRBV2,TGTGCCAGCAGTGACGCGGCGGCTGAGTCCACCTTC,CASSDAAAESTF
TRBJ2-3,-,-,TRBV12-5,TGTGCTAGTGGTTCCCCCCTCCCGACGGGGGATACGCAGTATTTT,CASGSPLPTGDTQYF
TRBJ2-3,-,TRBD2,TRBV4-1,TGCGCCAGCAGCCAAGATGGGACTAGCTCCACAGATACGCAGTATTTT,CASSQDGTSSTDTQYF
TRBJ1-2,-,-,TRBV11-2,TGTGCCAGCAGCTCGGACCTGAACTATGGCTACACCTTC,CASSSDLNYGYTF
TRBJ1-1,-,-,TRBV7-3,TGTGCCAGCAGCCAAACAGGCTCCGAAGCTTTCTTT,CASSQTGSEAFF
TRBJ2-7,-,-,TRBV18,TGTGCCAGCTCACAGGGGAGAGGGACCGCTGCCTACGAGCAGTACTTC,CASSQGRGTAAYEQYF
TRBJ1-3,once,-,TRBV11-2,TGTGCCAGCAGCTTAAGAGGGGAAAGAAACACCATATATTTT,CASSLRGERNTIYF
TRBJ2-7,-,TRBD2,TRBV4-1,TGCGCCAGCAGCCAAGAACTACTAGCGGGTCCCTACGAGCAGTACTTC,CASSQELLAGPYEQYF
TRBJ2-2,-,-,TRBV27,TGTGCCAGTAGAAGGGGGGTCGACACCGGGGAGCTGTTTTTT,CASRRGVDTGELFF
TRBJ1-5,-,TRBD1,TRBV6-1,TGTGCCAGCAGTGGTTACGCCGGGACAGGGGTAAATCAGCCCCAGCATTTT,CASSGYAGTGVNQPQHF
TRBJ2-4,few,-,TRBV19,TGTGCCAGTAGTTTGGGAAACATTCAGTACTTC,CASSLGNIQYF
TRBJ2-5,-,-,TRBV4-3,TGCGCCAGCAGCCAATCGGGGGAGACCCAGTACTTC,CASSQSGETQYF
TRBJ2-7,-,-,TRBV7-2,TGTGCCAGCAGCTTAGTTCGCTACGAGCAGTACTTC,CASSLVRYEQYF
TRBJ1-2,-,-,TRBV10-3,TGTGCCATCAGCCCGAGGGGGGCCGACTATGGCTACACCTTC,CAISPRGADYGYTF
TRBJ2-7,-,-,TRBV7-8,TGTGCCAGCAGCTTAGGATTAGGGACTGTATCCTACGAGCAGTACTTC,CASSLGLGTVSYEQYF
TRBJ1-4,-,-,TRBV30,TGTGCCTGGACAATCACAGCGGGGTCTGGTAATGAAAAACTGTTTTTT,CAWTITAGSGNEKLFF
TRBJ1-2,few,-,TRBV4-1,TGCGCCAGCAGCCAAGTGAGAAGCTATGGCTACACCTTC,CASSQVRSYGYTF
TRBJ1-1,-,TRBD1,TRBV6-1,TGTGCCAGCAGTGCGACAGGGGCGGGTACTGAAGCTTTCTTT,CASSATGAGTEAFF
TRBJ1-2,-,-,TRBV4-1,TGCGCCAGCAGCCCTGGAGGAGGGGACAACTATGGCTACACCTTC,CASSPGGGDNYGYTF
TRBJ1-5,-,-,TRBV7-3,TGTGCCAGCAGCTCGCAACAGGGTCAGCCCCAGCATTTT,CASSSQQGQPQHF
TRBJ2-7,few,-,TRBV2,TGTGCCAGCAGTGAAGCGCTTGGTCAGGGGCTGGGGGAGCAGTACTTC,CASSEALGQGLGEQYF
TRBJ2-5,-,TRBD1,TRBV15,TGTGCCACCAGCAGAGCATGGGACAGCCAAGAGACCCAGTACTTC,CATSRAWDSQETQYF
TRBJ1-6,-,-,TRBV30,TGTGCCTGGAGCCGGGACAAGGGGAACCTTATCTATAATTCACCCCTCCACTTT,CAWSRDKGNLIYNSPLHF
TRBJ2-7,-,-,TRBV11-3,TGTGCCAGCAGCTTAAGTCGAAAATTGGGGCAGACCAATGCCTACGAGCAGTACTTC,CASSLSRKLGQTNAYEQYF
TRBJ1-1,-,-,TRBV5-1,TGCGCCAGCAGCTTACAGGGTCAGAACACTGAAGCTTTCTTT,CASSLQGQNTEAFF
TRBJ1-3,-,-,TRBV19,TGTGCCAGTAGTCCGGGCCAGGCAGGAAACACCATATATTTT,CASSPGQAGNTIYF
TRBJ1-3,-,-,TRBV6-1,TGTGCCAGCAGTGAAGCGCTTCAGGGATTGGGTCGCGTCACCATATATTTT,CASSEALQGLGRVTIYF
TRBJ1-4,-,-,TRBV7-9,TGTGCCAGCAGCTTAGGCAGGGGTAATGAAAAACTGTTTTTT,CASSLGRGNEKLFF
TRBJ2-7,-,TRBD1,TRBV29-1,TGCAGCGTTGCCCTGGGACAGGGGGGCTCCTACGAGCAGTACTTC,CSVALGQGGSYEQYF
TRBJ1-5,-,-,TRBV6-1,TGTGCCAGCAGCCCGAACATTTTTGGTCAGCCCCAGCATTTT,CASSPNIFGQPQHF
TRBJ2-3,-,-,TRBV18,TGTGCCAGCTCACCGGTTGGGGCAGGAGGTACAGATACGCAGTATTTT,CASSPVGAGGTDTQYF
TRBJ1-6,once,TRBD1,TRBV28,TGTGCCAGCAGTTTCTTGGACAGGGAGATCCCCCTCCACTTT,CASSFLDREIPLHF
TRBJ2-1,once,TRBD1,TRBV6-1,TGTGCCAGCAGTGGCACCGGGACAGAGTCCTACAATGAGCAGTTCTTC,CASSGTGTESYNEQFF
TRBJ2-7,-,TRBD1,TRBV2,TGTGCCAGCAGCTTCGACAGGGGTTTCTACGAGCAGTACTTC,CASSFDRGFYEQYF
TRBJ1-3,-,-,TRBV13,TGTGCCAGCAGCTGGGATGGGGGGGACTCTGGAAACACCATATATTTT,CASSWDGGDSGNTIYF
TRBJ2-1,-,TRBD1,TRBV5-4,TGTGCCAGCAGCTTTTCAGGGGGCGGGAAGAATGAGCAGTTCTTC,CASSFSGGGKNEQFF
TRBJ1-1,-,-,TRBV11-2,TGTGCCAGCAGCTTAGTGGGACGGCTGGAAGCTTTCTTT,CASSLVGRLEAFF
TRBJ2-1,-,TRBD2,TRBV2,TGTGCCAGCAGTGCCATAGCGGGAGTCGGGAATGAGCAGTTCTTC,CASSAIAGVGNEQFF
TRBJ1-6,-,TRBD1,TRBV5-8,TGTGCCAGCAGCTTGGCCGGGACAGGGAATTCACCCCTCCACTTT,CASSLAGTGNSPLHF
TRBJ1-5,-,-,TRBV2,TGTGCCAGCAGCGGATACGGGGATCAGCCCCAGCATTTT,CASSGYGDQPQHF
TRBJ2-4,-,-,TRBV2,TGTGCCAGCAGTGAGAACACACTAAACATTCAGTACTTC,CASSENTLNIQYF
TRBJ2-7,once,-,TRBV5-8,TGTGCCAGCACCTCGCTAATAAAAAGCTCCTACGAGCAGTACTTC,CASTSLIKSSYEQYF
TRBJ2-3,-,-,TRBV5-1,TGCGCCAGCAGCTTGGAGACGTTGGGGCCCGCAGATACGCAGTATTTT,CASSLETLGPADTQYF
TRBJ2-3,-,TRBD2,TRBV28,TGTGCCAGCGTTAGCGGGGGGGCTAGCACAGATACGCAGTATTTT,CASVSGGASTDTQYF
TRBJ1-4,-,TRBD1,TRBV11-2,TGTGCCAGCAGCTTAGATCTGGGACAGGGGGCGCAGGGAAAACTGTTTTTT,CASSLDLGQGAQGKLFF
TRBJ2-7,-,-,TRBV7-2,TGTGCCAGCAGCTTCCACCCCCCGTACGAGCAGTACTTC,CASSFHPPYEQYF
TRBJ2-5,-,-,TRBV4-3,TGCGCCAGCAGCCAAGTTAGGTCGGAGACCCAGTACTTC,CASSQVRSETQYF
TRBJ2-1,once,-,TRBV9,TGTGCCAGCAGCGTCACCGGTTTTGAGGGCCTGGGCTACAATGAGCAGTTCTTC,CASSVTGFEGLGYNEQFF
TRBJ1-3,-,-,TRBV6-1,TGTGCCAGCAGTGATGGTCTGGCAGGCCTAGCCTCTGGAAACACCATATATTTT,CASSDGLAGLASGNTIYF
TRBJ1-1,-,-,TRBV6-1,TGCGCCAGCAGTCAGAGTTTTGGGCGAGCTTTCTTT,CASSQSFGRAFF